The clone carrying this T cell receptor (beta chain) was detected ten times or more. The data were obtained in a study of Graves' ophthalmopathy and Graves' hyperthyroidism. From RNA, the CDR3 regions of TCR beta chains were amplified and sequenced. Scientists carried out first-round RT-PCR using HTBI primers and then a second-round multiplex PCR. In TCRdb, the multiplex PCR reads were re-called with MiXCR into one record per CDR3 protein. The sample includes hundreds of thousands of distinct CDR3 sequences, roughly 41% of them seen just once. CDR1 WSHSY and CDR2 SAAADI come from the germline V gene. Trimming left V 3 bases short and J 0 bases short, with 11 bases between. The CDR3 is 15 amino acids. Physicians reached a diagnosis by relying on clinical symptoms, serum thyroxine, TRAb, thyroid ultrasound and orbital computed tomography.

The sequenced sample was peripheral blood. The rearrangement uses TRBV10-2 and TRBJ1-2; no clear D gene. This receptor was taken from an adult man with Graves' ophthalmopathy. CDR3 coding DNA: TGCGCCAGCAGTGACCACGGGAGTCCTAACTATGGCTACACCTTC. Protein: CASSDHGSPNYGYTF.